This T cell receptor (beta chain) was sequenced in a study of T cell changes during pregnancy in multiple sclerosis. The CDR3 spans 13 residues. Per germline, CDR1 MNHEY and CDR2 SVGAGI. The V end was cut by 7 bases, the J end by 1 base, with 11 bases between. Here immunoSEQ multiplex PCR was the method, and the copy in TCRdb shows in-frame clones only, minus some. The table includes approximately 28,000 clones, roughly nine tenths detected once. The genes are TRBV6-5 and TRBJ2-7; D perhaps matches TRBD2 (5 bases). This receptor was taken from a female donor in good health, enrolled as a control in a pregnancy study. Sequenced here: peripheral blood, sampled in the first trimester of pregnancy. CDR3 DNA sequence: TGTGCCAGCACCCCTGGACTGTCCTACGAGCAGTACTTC. It is translated as CASTPGLSYEQYF.